Listed below are T cell receptor beta chains from one sample, sequenced in a study of shared clonotypes between healthy human individuals. Libraries were prepared by immunoSEQ multiplex PCR; TCRdb keeps only in-frame clonotypes and omits some of them. This sample has 450,000 or so clones, with roughly three quarters found just once. Material for sequencing was PBMCs. The receptors shown here come from a middle-aged woman in good health. Some clones in this sample may be carry-over from other donors' samples. CDR3s include the opening cysteine and the closing phenylalanine or tryptophan. A D gene is named only where the DNA matches it firmly. Expanded clones get a size class; other rows say once, few or many, or leave the size out.

>-|TRBV6-4|TRBJ2-3|TRBD2
CASSALASTDTQYF
TGTGCCAGCAGCGCACTAGCGAGCACAGATACGCAGTATTTT
>few|TRBV4-2|TRBJ2-1|TRBD2
CASSQDQGLAPYNEQFF
TGTGCCAGCAGCCAAGATCAGGGACTAGCGCCTTACAATGAGCAGTTCTTC
>-|TRBV9|TRBJ1-1|-
CASSAPGPRAEAFF
TGTGCCAGCAGCGCCCCGGGTCCAAGGGCGGAAGCTTTCTTT
>-|TRBV5-1|TRBJ2-1|-
CASSLGDTYNEQFF
TGCGCCAGCAGCTTGGGAGACACTTACAATGAGCAGTTCTTC
>-|TRBV7-2|TRBJ2-1|TRBD1
CASSLDRVSYNEQFF
TGTGCCAGCAGTTTGGACAGGGTTTCCTACAATGAGCAGTTCTTC
>-|TRBV25-1|TRBJ2-1|TRBD1
CASSDPRQGASYEQFF
TGTGCCAGCAGTGATCCCCGACAGGGGGCGTCTTATGAGCAGTTCTTC
>-|TRBV4-1|TRBJ2-4|-
CASSQDTGTPIAKNIQYF
TGCGCCAGCAGCCAAGATACCGGGACCCCCATAGCCAAAAACATTCAGTACTTC
>-|TRBV6-5|TRBJ2-7|TRBD1
CASSAWDRGSYEQYF
TGTGCCAGCAGTGCCTGGGACAGGGGATCCTACGAGCAGTACTTC
>-|TRBV28|TRBJ1-2|-
CASSWYLYGYTF
TGTGCCAGCAGTTGGTACCTCTATGGCTACACCTTC
>few|TRBV28|TRBJ1-4|-
CASSLPSGEGEKLFF
TGTGCCAGCAGTTTACCCTCTGGGGAGGGTGAAAAACTGTTTTTT
>-|TRBV5-1|TRBJ1-1|TRBD1
CASSLAGQGLNTEAFF
TGCGCCAGCAGCTTGGCTGGACAGGGTTTGAACACTGAAGCTTTCTTT
>once|TRBV7-6|TRBJ2-7|-
CASSLTTTGNYEQYF
TGTGCCAGCAGTCTTACTACCACAGGCAACTACGAGCAGTACTTC